What follows are 22 T cell receptor beta chains derived from one specimen sequenced in a study of spatial heterogeneity in lung cancer. TCRdb fed the 5' RACE reads into MiXCR, producing one record per CDR3 protein. The data hold tens of thousands of distinct CDR3 sequences, with around 13% observed a single time. As for time point: sample taken at primary tumor resection. Sequencing of whole RNA from tumor, nontumor lung or frozen PBMC involved no sorting. Here the sequenced sample was PBMCs, taken at surgery. Every receptor here comes from a male donor with early-stage non-small cell lung cancer.

This clonotype was counted many times. This rearrangement joins TRBV28 to TRBJ2-7; no reliable D call. Trimming pared 2 bases from V and 4 bases from J, leaving 6 bases between. The length of the CDR3 is 12 residues. Germline assignment: CDR1 MDHEN and CDR2 SYDVKM. The CDR3, as DNA: TGTGCCAGCAGTTTAGACGATTACGAGCAGTACTTC. Protein sequence: CASSLDDYEQYF.

This clonotype was counted a few times. The J gene is TRBJ2-5, the V gene TRBV9, with 16 bases identical to TRBD2. Germline V CDR1 and CDR2: SGDLS, YYNGEE. After removal of 3 bases from V and 0 bases from J, the junction contained 8 bases not matched to a gene. There are 19 residues in the CDR3. This CDR3 reads CASSATPGLAGGYQETQYF. CDR3 DNA: TGTGCCAGCAGCGCGACACCGGGACTAGCGGGAGGGTACCAAGAGACCCAGTACTTC.

The chain has TRBV5-6 and TRBJ2-5, with D hard to call. The CDR3 has 15 residues. V gave up 7 bases and J gave up 1 base, with 17 bases separating them. Germline CDR1 is SGHDT and CDR2 is YYEEEE. CDR3 region: CASGRQSWSQETQYF. In DNA, the CDR3 is TGTGCCAGCGGCAGACAAAGCTGGTCCCAAGAGACCCAGTACTTC.

This clonotype occurred a few times. The CDR3 region has the DNA TGTGCCAGTAGCCCCGGGGTGAACACCGGGGAGCTGTTTTTT. Its translation is CASSPGVNTGELFF. The genes are TRBV19 and TRBJ2-2, with D possibly being TRBD2 (5 bases). Germline CDR1 is LNHDA and CDR2 is SQIVND (reference sequence). Trimming took off 6 bases at V and 1 base at J, with 9 bases between the two ends. The CDR3 consists of 14 residues. Full variable domain (missing parts from reference TRBV19 and TRBJ2-2): DGGITQSPKYLFRKEGQNVTLSCEQNLNHDAMYWYRQDPGQGLRLIYYSQIVNDFQKGDIAEGYSVSREKKESFPLTVTSAQKNPTAFYLCASSPGVNTGELFFGEGSRLTVL.

This clonotype came up a few times. This chain's CDR3 is CSGKAGNTGELFF. The DNA for the CDR3 is TGCAGCGGGAAAGCAGGGAACACCGGGGAGCTGTTTTTT. The chain recombines TRBV29-1 with TRBJ2-2; D not certain. The CDR3 contains 13 residues. Germline values: CDR1 SQVTM, CDR2 ANQGSEA. Trimming shortened V by 7 bases and J by 1 base, and 10 bases separated the two germline ends.

At least ten counts were recorded for this clonotype. V usage is TRBV5-1 and J usage is TRBJ2-6; tentatively, D is TRBD1 (5 bases). Germline CDR1 reads SGHRS; CDR2 reads YFSETQ. The V and J ends lost 0 bases and 2 bases respectively, with 6 bases between them. The CDR3 loop spans 15 amino acids. CDR3 protein: CASSLEGAGANVLTF. For the CDR3, the DNA is TGCGCCAGCAGCTTGGAAGGGGCTGGGGCCAACGTCCTGACTTTC.

This clonotype was counted a few times. The chain is built from TRBV3-1 and TRBJ2-7, with TRBD2 identical over 11 bases. The V gene's germline CDR1 is LGHDT and CDR2 YNNKEL (reference sequence). J was trimmed by 2 bases and V by 5 bases; bases with no gene match: 5. CDR3 size: 15 residues. CDR3 in DNA: TGTGCCAGCAGCATCGGGACTAGCGGAACCTACGAGCAGTACTTC. Residues: CASSIGTSGTYEQYF.

The chain recombines TRBV29-1 with TRBJ2-7, with TRBD2 as a possible D gene (6 bases). This CDR3 region has 14 residues. Trimming cost V 4 bases and J 6 bases, with 19 bases left between them. Germline-derived CDR1 and CDR2 are SQVTM and ANQGSEA. The chain's CDR3 is CSVGSGLKAVEQYF. The CDR3 DNA reads as TGCAGCGTTGGTAGCGGACTCAAGGCCGTCGAGCAGTACTTC.

This chain connects TRBV28 to TRBJ2-5; D is undetermined. The CDR3 runs to 14 residues. Trimming shortened V by 2 bases and J by 5 bases, and 12 bases separated the two germline ends. Germline CDR1 and CDR2: MDHEN and SYDVKM. CDR3 region: CASSLPSVPETQYF. CDR3 nucleotides: TGTGCCAGCAGTTTACCCTCTGTTCCGGAGACCCAGTACTTC.

This clonotype was detected a few times. The gene calls are TRBV18 and TRBJ2-6; either TRBD1 or TRBD2 may supply D (6 bases each). The CDR3 extends over 16 amino acids. V gave up 2 bases and J gave up 0 bases, with 8 bases separating them. Germline V gene sequence: CDR1 KGHSH, CDR2 LQKENI. The CDR3 spells CASSPGGGSGANVLTF. The CDR3 nucleotides read TGTGCCAGCTCACCAGGAGGGGGCTCTGGGGCCAACGTCCTGACTTTC.

This clonotype was observed at least ten times. The chain carries TRBV28 and TRBJ1-4; a possible D gene is TRBD1 (5 bases). With 8 bases removed from V and 0 bases from J, the gap between germline ends came to 7 bases. The CDR3 is 13 amino acids. The germline CDR1 and CDR2 sequences are MDHEN and SYDVKM. Here the CDR3 DNA reads TGTGCCAGCGAGGGGTCAACTAATGAAAAACTGTTTTTT. It encodes CASEGSTNEKLFF.

This clonotype was recorded many times. The V gene is TRBV7-2, the J gene TRBJ2-3; D remains unclear. This CDR3 spans 15 amino acids. Between the trimmed V and J ends, which lost 0 bases and 0 bases, there was a span of 7 bases. The V gene's germline CDR1 is SGHTA and CDR2 FQGNSA. Here the CDR3 DNA reads TGTGCCAGCAGCTTAGCTGTCGGGAGCACAGATACGCAGTATTTT. This codes for CASSLAVGSTDTQYF.

The CDR3 loop reads CSVEGRTTYEQYF. Written as DNA, the CDR3 is TGCAGCGTTGAGGGACGAACCACCTACGAGCAGTACTTC. The chain is built from TRBV29-1 and TRBJ2-7; the D gene could be TRBD1 or TRBD2 (5 bases each). V was pared by 3 bases and J by 2 bases, with 11 bases between. Germline loops: CDR1 SQVTM, CDR2 ANQGSEA. The CDR3 covers 13 residues.

In its sample, this clonotype was seen a few times. This chain joins TRBV5-1 and TRBJ2-3; D could derive from TRBD1 or TRBD2 (6 bases each). The CDR3 covers 15 residues. V lost 2 bases to trimming and J lost 0 bases, with 10 bases between them. Germline V gene sequence: CDR1 SGHRS, CDR2 YFSETQ. The CDR3 DNA reads TGCGCCAGCAGCTTTCTCGGGGGCAGCACAGATACGCAGTATTTT. It encodes CASSFLGGSTDTQYF.

This clonotype was observed a handful of times. The chain recombines TRBV7-2 with TRBJ2-1, with 7 positions matching TRBD1. CDR3 length: 15 amino acids. Germline V CDR1 and CDR2: SGHTA, FQGNSA. V shed 1 base, J shed 6 bases, and the junction held 6 bases outside the gene matches. Here the CDR3 reads CASSLDSSGGNEQFF. In DNA, the CDR3 is TGTGCCAGCAGCTTAGATTCTTCAGGGGGCAATGAGCAGTTCTTC.

This clonotype was seen ten or more times. The chain employs TRBV29-1 and TRBJ2-3; the match to TRBD2 covers 10 bases. Germline-derived CDR1 and CDR2 are SQVTM and ANQGSEA. The CDR3 has 14 residues. V lost 5 bases, J lost 7 bases, and 9 bases stayed unmatched. Here the CDR3 reads CSVRPSGGGNTQYF. The DNA of the CDR3 is TGCAGCGTTCGTCCTAGCGGGGGAGGGAATACGCAGTATTTT.

This clonotype has more than one count but fewer than ten. The chain carries TRBV20-1 and TRBJ1-1; TRBD1 matches at 7 bases. CDR1 and CDR2 (germline): DFQATT, SNEGSKA (reference sequence). The trim removed 3 bases at V and 7 bases at J, leaving 8 bases unmatched. CDR3 size: 13 residues. The CDR3 is CSASRGSRREAFF. CDR3 DNA sequence: TGCAGTGCTAGCAGGGGGAGTCGGCGTGAAGCTTTCTTT.

V usage is TRBV10-2 and J usage is TRBJ1-5; D uncertain. Germline CDR1 reads WSHSY; CDR2 reads SAAADI. V was clipped by 3 bases and J by 0 bases, with 3 bases between them. The CDR3 is 13 residues long. The CDR3 protein is CASSDDSNQPQHF. Here the CDR3 DNA reads TGCGCCAGCAGTGATGATAGCAATCAGCCCCAGCATTTT.

This clonotype showed up many times. V usage is TRBV7-6 and J usage is TRBJ2-2, with 11 bases identical to TRBD2. The CDR3 runs to 19 residues. CDR1 is SGHVS and CDR2 is FNYEAQ in the germline V gene. The V gene end was trimmed by 7 bases and the J gene end by 4 bases; junction bases not matched to a gene: 17. This chain's CDR3 is CASTSLPVAGGQVTGELFF. CDR3 nucleotides: TGTGCCAGCACGTCCCTCCCGGTAGCGGGGGGGCAGGTCACCGGGGAGCTGTTTTTT.

The chain links TRBV7-9 to TRBJ2-3; D gene ambiguous. The V gene's germline CDR1 is SEHNR and CDR2 FQNEAQ (reference sequence). V dropped 5 bases and J dropped 2 bases, with 5 bases sitting between them. This CDR3 spans 12 amino acids. CDR3 in DNA: TGTGCCAGCAGCGCCGACACAGATACGCAGTATTTT. Its protein product is CASSADTDTQYF.

This clonotype has only a few counts. The rearrangement uses TRBV7-3 and TRBJ2-1, with TRBD2 matching 9 bases. The CDR3 runs 16 residues. V was pared by 5 bases and J by 5 bases, with 10 bases of the junction left unmatched. Germline CDR1 and CDR2: SGHTA and FQGTGA. CDR3 in amino acids: CASSLLRTSADNEQFF. The CDR3 nucleotides read TGTGCCAGCAGCCTACTACGGACTAGCGCCGACAATGAGCAGTTCTTC.

This clonotype was seen a few times. The gene calls are TRBV5-1 and TRBJ2-7; 10 nucleotides align to TRBD2. Per the germline V gene, CDR1 is SGHRS and CDR2 is YFSETQ. The CDR3 has 16 residues. The trim removed 5 bases at V and 4 bases at J, leaving 12 bases unmatched. This chain's CDR3 is CASSYALAGEGYEQYF. The CDR3 nucleotides read TGCGCCAGCAGTTATGCCCTAGCGGGAGAAGGGTACGAGCAGTACTTC.